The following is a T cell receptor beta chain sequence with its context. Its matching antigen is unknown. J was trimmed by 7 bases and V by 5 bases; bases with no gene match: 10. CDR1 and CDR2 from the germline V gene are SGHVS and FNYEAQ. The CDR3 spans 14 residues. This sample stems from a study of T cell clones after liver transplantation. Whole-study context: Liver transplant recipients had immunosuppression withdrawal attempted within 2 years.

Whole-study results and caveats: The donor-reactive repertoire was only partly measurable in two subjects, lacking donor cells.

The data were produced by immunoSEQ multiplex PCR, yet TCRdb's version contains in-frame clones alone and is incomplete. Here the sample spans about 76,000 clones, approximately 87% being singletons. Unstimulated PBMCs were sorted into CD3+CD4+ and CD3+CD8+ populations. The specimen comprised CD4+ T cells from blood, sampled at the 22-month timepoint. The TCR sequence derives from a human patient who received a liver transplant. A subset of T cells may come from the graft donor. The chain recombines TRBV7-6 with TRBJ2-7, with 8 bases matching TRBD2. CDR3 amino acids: CASSLGGRPLEQYF. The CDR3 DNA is TGTGCCAGCAGCCTCGGCGGGAGGCCCCTTGAGCAGTACTTC. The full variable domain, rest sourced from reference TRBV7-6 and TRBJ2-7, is GAGVSQSPRYKVTKRGQDVALRCDPISGHVSLYWYRQALGQGPEFLTYFNYEAQQDKSGLPNDRFSAERPEGSISTLTIQRTEQRDSAMYRCASSLGGRPLEQYFGPGTRLTVT.